The sequence of this T cell receptor beta chain was determined in a study of identifying expanded T cells in peripheral blood. Generated by immunoSEQ multiplex PCR, the TCRdb table keeps only in-frame clones and is missing some. The repertoire consists of just over 90,000 clones, with almost 90% occurring once and the leading ten covering approximately 3.9%. The V gene's germline CDR1 is SGDLS and CDR2 YYNGEE. This CDR3 has 14 residues. Trimming cost V 0 bases and J 4 bases, with 8 bases left between them. The V gene is TRBV9, the J gene TRBJ1-3; the D is unclear. The clonotype originates from a person aged 18 to 70 in good health. Sequencing was done on a sample of blood. DNA for the CDR3: TGTGCCAGCAGCGTAGTGGGAGCCGGAAACACCATATATTTT. Its translation: CASSVVGAGNTIYF.